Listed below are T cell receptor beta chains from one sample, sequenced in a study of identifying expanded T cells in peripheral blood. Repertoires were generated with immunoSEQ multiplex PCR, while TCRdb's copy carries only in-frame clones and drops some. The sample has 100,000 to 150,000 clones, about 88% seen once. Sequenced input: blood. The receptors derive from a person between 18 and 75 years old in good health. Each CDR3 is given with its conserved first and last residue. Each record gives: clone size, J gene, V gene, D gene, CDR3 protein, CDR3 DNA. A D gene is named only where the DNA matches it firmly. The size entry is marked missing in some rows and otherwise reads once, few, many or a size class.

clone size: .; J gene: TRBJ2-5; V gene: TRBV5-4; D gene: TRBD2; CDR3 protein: CASSSRSSGGYGTQYF; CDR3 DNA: TGTGCCAGCAGCTCCCGGAGTAGCGGGGGGTATGGGACCCAGTACTTC
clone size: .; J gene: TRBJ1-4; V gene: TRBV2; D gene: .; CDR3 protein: CASAIQRNEKLFF; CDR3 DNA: TGTGCCAGCGCAATACAGAGAAATGAAAAACTGTTTTTT
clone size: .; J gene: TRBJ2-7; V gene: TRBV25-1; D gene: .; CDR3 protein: CASMATKYSYEQYF; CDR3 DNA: TGTGCCAGCATGGCCACAAAGTACTCCTACGAGCAGTACTTC
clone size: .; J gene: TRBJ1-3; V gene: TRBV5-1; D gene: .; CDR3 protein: CASSLDGQGNTIYF; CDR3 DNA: TGCGCCAGCAGCTTGGATGGACAGGGAAACACCATATATTTT
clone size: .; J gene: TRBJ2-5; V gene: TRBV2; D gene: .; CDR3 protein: CASSDMRRETQYF; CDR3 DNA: TGTGCCAGCAGTGATATGAGGCGAGAGACCCAGTACTTC
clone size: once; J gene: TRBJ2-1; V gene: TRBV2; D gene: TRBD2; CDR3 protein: CASIVGTSVYNEQFF; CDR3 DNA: TGTGCCAGCATAGTCGGGACTAGCGTCTACAATGAGCAGTTCTTC
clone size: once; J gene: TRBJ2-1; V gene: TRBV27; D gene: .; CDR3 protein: CASSSSGSYNEQFF; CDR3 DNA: TGTGCCAGCAGTTCGTCAGGCTCCTACAATGAGCAGTTCTTC
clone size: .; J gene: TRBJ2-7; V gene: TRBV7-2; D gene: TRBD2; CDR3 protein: CASSLNSGLARQGGYF; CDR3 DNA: TGTGCCAGCAGCTTAAACTCGGGACTAGCGAGGCAGGGGGGGTACTTC
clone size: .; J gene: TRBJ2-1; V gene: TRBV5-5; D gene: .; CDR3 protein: CASLNAHSYNEQFF; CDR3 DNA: TGTGCCAGCCTCAACGCACACTCCTACAATGAGCAGTTCTTC
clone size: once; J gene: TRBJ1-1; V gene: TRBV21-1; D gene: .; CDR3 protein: CASSKGGTGENTEAFF; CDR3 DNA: TGTGCCAGCAGCAAGGGGGGAACGGGGGAGAACACTGAAGCTTTCTTT
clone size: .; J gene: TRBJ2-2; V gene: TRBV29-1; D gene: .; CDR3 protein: CSVEHRGDGELFF; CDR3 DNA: TGCAGCGTTGAGCATAGGGGGGACGGGGAGCTGTTTTTT
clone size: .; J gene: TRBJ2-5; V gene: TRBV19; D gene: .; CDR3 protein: CASSSPGQETQYF; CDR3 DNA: TGTGCCAGTAGTAGCCCCGGGCAAGAGACCCAGTACTTC
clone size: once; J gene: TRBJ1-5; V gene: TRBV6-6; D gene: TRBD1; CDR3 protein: CASSGGTGRQPQHF; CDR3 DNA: TGTGCCAGCAGTGGAGGGACAGGGAGGCAGCCCCAGCATTTT
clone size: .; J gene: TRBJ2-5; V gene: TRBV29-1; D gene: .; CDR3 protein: CSAEEGETQYF; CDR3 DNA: TGCAGCGCCGAAGAAGGGGAGACCCAGTACTTC
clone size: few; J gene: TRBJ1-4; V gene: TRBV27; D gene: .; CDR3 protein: CASSLYPPGFATNEKLFF; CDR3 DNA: TGTGCCAGCAGTTTATACCCGCCGGGGTTTGCAACTAATGAAAAACTGTTTTTT
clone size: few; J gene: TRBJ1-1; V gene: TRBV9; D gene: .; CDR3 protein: CASSPGDGTKAFF; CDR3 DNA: TGTGCCAGCAGCCCAGGGGATGGTACCAAAGCTTTCTTT
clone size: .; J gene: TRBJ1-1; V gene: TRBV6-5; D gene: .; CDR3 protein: CASTPVGNTEAFF; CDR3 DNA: TGTGCCAGCACCCCAGTAGGGAACACTGAAGCTTTCTTT
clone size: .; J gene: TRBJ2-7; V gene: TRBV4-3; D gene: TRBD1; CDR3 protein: CASSPMTGKSYEQYF; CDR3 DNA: TGCGCCAGCAGCCCAATGACAGGGAAGTCCTACGAGCAGTACTTC
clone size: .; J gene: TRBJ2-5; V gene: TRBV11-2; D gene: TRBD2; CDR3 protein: CASSLDPSGRARGETQYF; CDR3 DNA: TGTGCCAGCAGCCTTGACCCTAGCGGGAGGGCGCGCGGGGAGACCCAGTACTTC
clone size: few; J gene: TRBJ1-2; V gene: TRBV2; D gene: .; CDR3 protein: CARLKRPYGYTF; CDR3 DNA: TGTGCCAGGTTGAAAAGACCCTATGGCTACACCTTC
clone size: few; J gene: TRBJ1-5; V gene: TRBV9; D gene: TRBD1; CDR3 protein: CASILMGQGVRQPQHF; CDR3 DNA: TGTGCCAGCATTCTAATGGGACAGGGGGTTCGTCAGCCCCAGCATTTT
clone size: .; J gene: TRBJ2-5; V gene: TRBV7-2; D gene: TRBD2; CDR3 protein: CASRRGTSGQETQYF; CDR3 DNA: TGTGCCAGTCGACGGGGGACTAGCGGACAAGAGACCCAGTACTTC
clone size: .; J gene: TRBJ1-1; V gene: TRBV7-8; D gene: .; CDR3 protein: CASSFNRLNTEAFF; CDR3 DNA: TGTGCCAGCAGCTTCAACAGGTTGAACACTGAAGCTTTCTTT
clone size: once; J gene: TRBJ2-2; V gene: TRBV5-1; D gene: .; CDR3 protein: CASSLTASWDTGELFF; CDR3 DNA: TGCGCCAGCAGCTTGACAGCCTCCTGGGACACCGGGGAGCTGTTTTTT
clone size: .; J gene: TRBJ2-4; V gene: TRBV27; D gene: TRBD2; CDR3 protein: CASSPLAGIAKNIQYF; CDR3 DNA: TGTGCCAGCAGTCCGCTAGCGGGAATTGCCAAAAACATTCAGTACTTC
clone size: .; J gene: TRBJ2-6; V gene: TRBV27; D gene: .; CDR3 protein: CASRQLFSGANVLTF; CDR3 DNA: TGTGCCAGCAGACAGTTATTCTCTGGGGCCAACGTCCTGACTTTC
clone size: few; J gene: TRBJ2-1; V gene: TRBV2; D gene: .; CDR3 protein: CASREINEQFF; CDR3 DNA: TGTGCCAGCAGGGAAATCAATGAGCAGTTCTTC
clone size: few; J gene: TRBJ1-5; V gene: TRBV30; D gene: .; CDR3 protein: CAWSVEGIQPQHF; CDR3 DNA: TGTGCCTGGAGTGTAGAAGGGATTCAGCCCCAGCATTTT
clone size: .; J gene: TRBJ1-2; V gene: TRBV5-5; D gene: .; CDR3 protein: CASSLENYSNYGYTF; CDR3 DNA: TGTGCCAGCAGCTTGGAAAACTACTCTAACTATGGCTACACCTTC
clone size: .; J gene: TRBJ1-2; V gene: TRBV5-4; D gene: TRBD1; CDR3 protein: CASSRDRGLSYGYTF; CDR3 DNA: TGTGCCAGCAGCCGGGACAGGGGGCTGTCTTATGGCTACACCTTC
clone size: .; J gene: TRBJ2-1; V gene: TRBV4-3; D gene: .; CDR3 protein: CASSFAGTYNEQFF; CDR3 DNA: TGCGCCAGCAGCTTCGCGGGTACCTACAATGAGCAGTTCTTC
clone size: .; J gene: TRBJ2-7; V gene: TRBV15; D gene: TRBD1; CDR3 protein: CATSTNRDRGFYEQYF; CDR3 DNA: TGTGCCACCAGCACGAACCGGGACAGGGGGTTTTACGAGCAGTACTTC
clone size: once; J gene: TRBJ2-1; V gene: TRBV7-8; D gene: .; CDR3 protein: CASSAGTVDNEQFF; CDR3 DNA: TGTGCCAGCAGCGCCGGGACGGTAGACAATGAGCAGTTCTTC
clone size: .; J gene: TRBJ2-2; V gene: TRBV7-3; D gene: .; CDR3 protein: CASSLLPVNTGELFF; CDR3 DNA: TGTGCCAGCAGCTTACTGCCAGTGAACACCGGGGAGCTGTTTTTT
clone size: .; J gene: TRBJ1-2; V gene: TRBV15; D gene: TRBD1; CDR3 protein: CATSRGTGFFGYTF; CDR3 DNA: TGTGCCACCAGCAGGGGGACAGGGTTTTTTGGCTACACCTTC
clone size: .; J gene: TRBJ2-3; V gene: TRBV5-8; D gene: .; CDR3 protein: CASSLGASTDTQYF; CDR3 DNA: TGTGCCAGCAGCTTGGGGGCTAGCACAGATACGCAGTATTTT
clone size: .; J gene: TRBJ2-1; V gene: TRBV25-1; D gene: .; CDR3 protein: CATSKAGPRQFF; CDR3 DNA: TGTGCCACCAGCAAAGCTGGGCCTCGCCAGTTCTTC
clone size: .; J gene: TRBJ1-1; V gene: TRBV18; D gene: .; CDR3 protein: CASSSKNTEAFF; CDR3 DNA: TGTGCCAGCTCATCGAAGAACACTGAAGCTTTCTTT
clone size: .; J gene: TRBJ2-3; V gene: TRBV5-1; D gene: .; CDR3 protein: CASSSSTQGPQYF; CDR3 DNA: TGCGCCAGCAGCTCATCGACCCAGGGGCCCCAGTATTTT
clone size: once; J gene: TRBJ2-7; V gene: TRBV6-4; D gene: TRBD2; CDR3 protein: CASNPPRREASEQYF; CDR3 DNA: TGTGCCAGCAATCCCCCGCGGCGGGAGGCCTCCGAGCAGTACTTC
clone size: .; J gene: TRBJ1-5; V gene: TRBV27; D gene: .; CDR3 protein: CASQGLGSNQPQHF; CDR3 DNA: TGTGCCAGCCAGGGCCTTGGCAGCAATCAGCCCCAGCATTTT
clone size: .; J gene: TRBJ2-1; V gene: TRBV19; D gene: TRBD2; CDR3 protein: CASSPRTSGGHEQFF; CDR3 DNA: TGTGCCAGTAGTCCTCGGACTAGCGGGGGCCATGAGCAGTTCTTC
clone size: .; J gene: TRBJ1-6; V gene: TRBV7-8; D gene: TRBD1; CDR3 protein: CASRQQGNSPLHF; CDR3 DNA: TGTGCCAGCAGACAACAGGGGAATTCACCCCTCCACTTT
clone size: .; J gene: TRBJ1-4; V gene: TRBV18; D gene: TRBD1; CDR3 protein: CASSPTGNREKLFF; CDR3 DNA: TGTGCCAGCTCGCCGACAGGGAATCGTGAAAAACTGTTTTTT
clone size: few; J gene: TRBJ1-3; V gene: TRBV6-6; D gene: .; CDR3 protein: CASSRAGVTSGNTIYF; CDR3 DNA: TGTGCCAGCAGTCGTGCAGGAGTTACTTCGGGAAACACCATATATTTT
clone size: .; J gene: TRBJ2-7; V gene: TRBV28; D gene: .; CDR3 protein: CASSSHGPSSYEQYF; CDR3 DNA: TGTGCCAGCAGTTCCCACGGGCCGAGCTCCTACGAGCAGTACTTC
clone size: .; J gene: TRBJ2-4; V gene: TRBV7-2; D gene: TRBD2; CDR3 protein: CASSPLTSGGAGIQYF; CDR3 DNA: TGTGCCAGCAGCCCTTTGACTAGCGGGGGGGCCGGCATTCAGTACTTC
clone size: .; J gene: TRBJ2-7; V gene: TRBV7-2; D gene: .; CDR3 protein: CASSLGFRDTYEQYF; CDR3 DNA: TGTGCCAGCAGCTTAGGCTTCAGAGATACCTACGAGCAGTACTTC
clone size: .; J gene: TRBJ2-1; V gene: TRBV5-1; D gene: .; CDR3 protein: CASRPGLLYNEQFF; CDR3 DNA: TGCGCCAGCAGGCCGGGACTCCTGTACAATGAGCAGTTCTTC
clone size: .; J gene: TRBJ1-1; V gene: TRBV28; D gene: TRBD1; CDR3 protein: CASSPGTVNTEAFF; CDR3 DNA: TGTGCCAGCAGTCCCGGGACAGTGAACACTGAAGCTTTCTTT
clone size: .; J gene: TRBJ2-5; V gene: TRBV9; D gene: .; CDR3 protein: CASSVGVGQKETQYF; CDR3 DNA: TGTGCCAGCAGCGTAGGAGTCGGGCAGAAAGAGACCCAGTACTTC
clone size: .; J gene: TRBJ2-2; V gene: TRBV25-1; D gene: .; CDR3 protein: CASSEGWGFPGELFF; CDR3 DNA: TGTGCCAGCAGTGAAGGTTGGGGATTTCCCGGGGAGCTGTTTTTT
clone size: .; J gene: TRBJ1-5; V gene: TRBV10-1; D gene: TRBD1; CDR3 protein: CASRINRGTQPQHF; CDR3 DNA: TGCGCCAGCAGGATAAACAGGGGTACGCAGCCCCAGCATTTT
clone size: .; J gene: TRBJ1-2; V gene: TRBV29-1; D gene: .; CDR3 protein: CSVELQGSFYGYTF; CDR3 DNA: TGCAGCGTTGAACTTCAGGGATCGTTTTATGGCTACACCTTC
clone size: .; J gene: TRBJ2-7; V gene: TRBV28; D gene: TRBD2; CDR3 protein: CASSFGTTPYEQYF; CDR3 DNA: TGTGCCAGCAGTTTTGGGACTACTCCCTACGAGCAGTACTTC